These 25 T cell receptor beta chains were all obtained from the same sample, sequenced in a study of blood T cell repertoires in COVID-19. Method: immunoSEQ multiplex PCR; TCRdb's copy keeps in-frame clones and lacks some. The sample has about 350,000 clones, about nine tenths seen once. Specimen: peripheral blood. These receptors came from a woman in her 70s with COVID-19, enrolled during active disease.

Of note for this clone: The sample contains more than one DNA sequence encoding this CDR3. The rearrangement joins TRBV5-1 to TRBJ1-1; a possible D gene is TRBD1 (5 bases). This CDR3 contains 15 residues. Looked up from germline, CDR1 is SGHRS and CDR2 is YFSETQ. V lost 0 bases to trimming and J lost 4 bases, with 13 bases between them. CDR3 coding DNA: TGCGCCAGCAGCTTGGCCGGGGGAGTGGGCACTGAAGCTTTCTTT. It is translated as CASSLAGGVGTEAFF.

The CDR3 coding sequence is TGTGCCAGCAGCTTATACGACAGGACAGAAAAACTGTTTTTT. This gives the protein CASSLYDRTEKLFF. J is TRBJ1-4 and V is TRBV7-3, with D perhaps TRBD1 (6 bases). Germline-derived CDR1 and CDR2 are SGHTA and FQGTGA. This CDR3 has 14 residues. With 2 bases removed from V and 8 bases from J, the gap between germline ends came to 12 bases.

The chain couples TRBV4-2 to TRBJ2-3, with TRBD2 matching 9 bases. V dropped 0 bases and J dropped 2; count of bases not matched to a gene: 12. The V gene's germline CDR1 is LGHNA and CDR2 YNFKEQ. CDR3 length equals 19 residues. CDR3 sequence reads: CASSQDHQRGGAPTDTQYF. The CDR3 DNA reads TGTGCCAGCAGCCAAGATCATCAACGCGGGGGGGCCCCCACAGATACGCAGTATTTT.

The chain uses TRBV7-9 and TRBJ1-1; D may be TRBD1 (5 bases). Trimming stripped 5 bases from V and 5 bases from J, with 21 bases between. The CDR3 is made up of 16 amino acids. The germline CDR1 and CDR2 sequences are SEHNR and FQNEAQ (reference sequence). CDR3 bases: TGTGCCAGCAGCCCCGGAGGGACCATCCTGAGGACTGAAGCTTTCTTT. It specifies CASSPGGTILRTEAFF. The whole variable domain, filled in from reference TRBV7-9 and TRBJ1-1, reads DTGVSQNPRHKITKRGQNVTFRCDPISEHNRLYWYRQTLGQGPEFLTYFQNEAQLEKSRLLSDRFSAERPKGSFSTLEIQRTEQGDSAMYLCASSPGGTILRTEAFFGQGTRLTVV.

The V and J genes are TRBV5-8 and TRBJ2-3, with D perhaps TRBD2 (5 bases). Trimming removed 0 bases from V and 6 bases from J, with 14 bases in between. The CDR3 has 15 amino acids. Germline V gene sequence: CDR1 SGHTS, CDR2 YDEGEE. The CDR3 region is CASSLGSLAGDTQYF. CDR3 nucleotides: TGTGCCAGCAGCTTGGGATCCCTTGCGGGCGATACGCAGTATTTT.

V and J are TRBV24-1 and TRBJ2-3; TRBD2 aligns across 13 bases. Germline CDR1 and CDR2: KGHDR and SFDVKD. The CDR3 length is 17 residues. The junction had 5 bases not matched to a gene; V was cut back by 4 bases and J by 2 bases. The CDR3: CATSEMGLAGNTDTQYF. For the CDR3, the DNA is TGTGCCACCAGTGAGATGGGACTAGCGGGGAACACAGATACGCAGTATTTT.

The V gene is TRBV30, the J gene TRBJ1-2, with D perhaps matching TRBD1 (5 bases). This CDR3 comprises 15 residues. Germline assignment: CDR1 GTSNPN and CDR2 SVGIG (reference sequence). Trimming stripped 3 bases from V and 1 base from J, with 15 bases between. The CDR3, as DNA: TGTGCCTGGAGAGCGGGTGGGACGAATAACTATGGCTACACCTTC. This sequence encodes CAWRAGGTNNYGYTF.

The chain combines TRBV24-1 with TRBJ2-2; 8 nucleotides agree with TRBD2. The CDR3 sequence is 18 residues long. The V and J ends lost 4 bases and 0 bases, in that order; junction bases with no gene match: 9. CDR1 and CDR2 from the germline V gene are KGHDR and SFDVKD. The DNA for the CDR3 is TGTGCCACCAGTGAAATGTCCAGCGGGGGCCCGAACACCGGGGAGCTGTTTTTT. The encoded protein is CATSEMSSGGPNTGELFF.

V gene TRBV30 combines with J gene TRBJ1-6; D remains unclear. CDR1 GTSNPN and CDR2 SVGIG come from the germline V gene (reference sequence). V lost 4 bases and J lost 5, with 12 bases in between. This CDR3 has 14 residues. In DNA form, the CDR3 reads TGTGCCTGGATTGGAGACCTGGATAATTCACCCCTCCACTTT. It translates to CAWIGDLDNSPLHF.

This chain connects TRBV10-1 to TRBJ1-2; D is unresolved. V lost 3 bases and J 3 bases, leaving 8 bases between the germline ends. The length of the CDR3 is 13 residues. Germline CDR1 WNHNN, CDR2 SYGVQD (reference sequence). CDR3 sequence reads: CASSEQTDYGYTF. The CDR3 DNA follows: TGCGCCAGCAGTGAACAAACAGACTATGGCTACACCTTC.

The chain is built from TRBV18 and TRBJ1-1; the match to TRBD1 covers 7 bases. V trimming: 2 bases; J trimming: 1 base; junction bases outside the gene matches: 4. This CDR3 spans 15 amino acids. Germline V gives CDR1 KGHSH, CDR2 LQKENI. The CDR3 here is CASSPDRVQNTEAFF. The CDR3 coding sequence is TGTGCCAGCTCACCAGACAGGGTGCAGAACACTGAAGCTTTCTTT.

The rearrangement joins TRBV5-1 to TRBJ2-1; the D is unclear. Germline V gives CDR1 SGHRS, CDR2 YFSETQ. The CDR3 sequence is 14 residues long. Deletions cut 4 bases from V and 0 bases from J, with 8 bases between. CDR3 nucleotide sequence: TGCGCCAGCAGCCAGAATCCCTCCTACAATGAGCAGTTCTTC. It specifies CASSQNPSYNEQFF.

V usage is TRBV29-1 and J usage is TRBJ1-6; no clear D gene. The germline V gene has CDR1 SQVTM and CDR2 ANQGSEA. The length of the CDR3 is 17 residues. The V gene lost 3 bases and the J gene lost 0 bases, with 15 bases spanning the gap. In nucleotides, the CDR3 is TGCAGCGTTGAGGATACAGCCAAGAGCTCCTATAATTCACCCCTCCACTTT. It yields the protein CSVEDTAKSSYNSPLHF.

The rearrangement joins TRBV27 to TRBJ2-7, with D possibly matching TRBD1 (6 bases). The CDR3 loop spans 13 amino acids. V gave up 6 bases and J gave up 7 bases, with 16 bases separating them. Germline-derived CDR1 and CDR2 are MNHEY and SMNVEV (reference sequence). The CDR3 DNA reads as TGTGCCAGCAGGAAGGCCACAGGGATTGAGCAGTACTTC. Translating gives CASRKATGIEQYF.

V is TRBV28 and J is TRBJ2-7; TRBD1 aligns across 8 bases. V gave up 6 bases and J gave up 0 bases; unmatched junction bases: 10. The germline gives CDR1 MDHEN, CDR2 SYDVKM. This CDR3 is built from 16 residues. CDR3 sequence: CASSLGTGRSSYEQYF. DNA of the CDR3: TGTGCCAGCAGCCTGGGGACAGGAAGGAGCTCCTACGAGCAGTACTTC.

This chain joins TRBV6-5 and TRBJ1-5, with 8 positions matching TRBD1. Germline V gene lookup returns CDR1 MNHEY and CDR2 SVGAGI. This CDR3 has 14 amino acids. Losses at the gene ends were 7 bases for V and 3 bases for J; bases not matched to a gene: 5. The CDR3 is CASTGTGLNQPQHF. DNA of the CDR3: TGTGCCAGCACCGGGACAGGCCTCAATCAGCCCCAGCATTTT.

This CDR3 is CASSQGWANTEAFF. The CDR3 bases are TGTGCCAGCAGCCAAGGATGGGCCAACACTGAAGCTTTCTTT. V is TRBV3-1 (or the pseudogene TRBV3-2) and J is TRBJ1-1, with unresolved D. CDR1 LGHDT and CDR2 YNNKEL come from the germline V gene (reference sequence). The CDR3 is 14 amino acids. The V and J ends lost 1 base and 2 bases respectively, with 8 bases between them.

J is TRBJ1-1 and V is TRBV2; 9 bases agree with TRBD1. V was clipped by 3 bases and J by 10 bases; unmatched bases: 18. CDR1 and CDR2 (germline): SNHLY, FYNNEI. The CDR3 has 17 residues. CDR3 sequence: CASSDQKSNRGLFGAFF. The CDR3, as DNA: TGTGCCAGCAGTGACCAAAAATCCAACAGGGGGCTTTTTGGAGCTTTCTTT.

The chain links TRBV4-2 to TRBJ1-5, with D unclear. V was shortened by 0 bases and J by 0 bases, with 9 bases between the two germline ends. The CDR3 extends over 16 amino acids. Germline V gives CDR1 LGHNA, CDR2 YNFKEQ. The CDR3 here is CASSQEAGNSNQPQHF. CDR3 bases: TGTGCCAGCAGCCAAGAAGCAGGAAATAGCAATCAGCCCCAGCATTTT.

V gene TRBV5-1 combines with J gene TRBJ1-1, with TRBD1 identical over 10 bases. Looked up from germline, CDR1 is SGHRS and CDR2 is YFSETQ. CDR3 length equals 17 residues. Trimming took 4 bases from V and 3 from J; bases not matched to a gene: 12. The chain's CDR3 is CASSLSTGTGVYTEAFF. The DNA of the CDR3 is TGCGCCAGCAGCCTGTCTACCGGGACAGGGGTATACACTGAAGCTTTCTTT.

The chain recombines TRBV30 with TRBJ2-1; D is ambiguous. CDR1 is GTSNPN, CDR2 SVGIG, per germline (reference sequence). Between the trimmed V and J ends, which lost 7 bases and 4 bases, there was a span of 8 bases. CDR3 length: 11 residues. This chain's CDR3 is CASRVYNEQFF. CDR3 sequence (DNA): TGTGCCTCCCGAGTATACAATGAGCAGTTCTTC.

This clone appeared a few times. The genes are TRBV5-1 and TRBJ1-5; 7 bases are a match to TRBD1. The ends lost 5 bases at V and 0 bases at J; junction bases unmatched: 8. This CDR3 region has 16 residues. Germline V gene sequence: CDR1 SGHRS, CDR2 YFSETQ. This CDR3 is CASSPGTEYSNQPQHF. The CDR3, as DNA: TGCGCCAGCAGTCCCGGGACAGAATATAGCAATCAGCCCCAGCATTTT.

This chain joins TRBV28 and TRBJ2-1; 11 nucleotides line up with TRBD2. This CDR3 has 17 amino acids. Trimming removed 5 bases from V and 0 bases from J; junction bases left unmatched: 6. Per the germline V gene, CDR1 is MDHEN and CDR2 is SYDVKM. CDR3 bases: TGTGCCAGCAGTCCCGGGACTAGCGGCTACTCCTACAATGAGCAGTTCTTC. Encoded protein: CASSPGTSGYSYNEQFF.

The chain uses TRBV7-2 and TRBJ1-2; 9 positions agree with TRBD1. The CDR3 runs 15 residues. Germline V gene sequence: CDR1 SGHTA, CDR2 FQGNSA. Unmatched junction bases numbered 3, after V lost 2 bases and J lost 2 bases. In nucleotides, the CDR3 is TGTGCCAGCAGCTTATTCGGGACAGGGAACTATGGCTACACCTTC. Encoded protein: CASSLFGTGNYGYTF.

V is TRBV5-1 and J is TRBJ2-5; D possibly corresponds to TRBD1 (6 bases). Germline V CDR1 and CDR2: SGHRS, YFSETQ. This CDR3 region has 17 residues. Trimming removed 0 bases at V and 0 bases at J, with 15 bases between. For the CDR3, the DNA is TGCGCCAGCAGCTTGGTGTGGGCAGGGGTCGACCAAGAGACCCAGTACTTC. Translating it yields CASSLVWAGVDQETQYF.